This passage covers 6 T cell receptor beta chains from one sample sequenced in a study of T cells after yellow fever vaccination. TCRdb fed the 5' RACE reads into MiXCR, producing one record per CDR3 protein. The sample carries roughly 170,000 distinct CDR3 sequences, about a tenth recorded once. This sample comprised CD8+ T cells sorted from PBMCs, obtained 45 days after the yellow fever booster vaccination. The receptors stem from a man younger than 35 who received the YFV17D yellow fever vaccine.

This clonotype has a count of ten or more. This chain links TRBV4-3 with TRBJ2-7; weak D call: TRBD1 (5 bases). With 4 bases removed from V and 3 bases from J, the gap between germline ends came to 10 bases. This CDR3 contains 13 residues. Germline CDR1 is LGHNA and CDR2 is YSLEER. The CDR3 coding sequence is TGCGCCAGCAGCCTAGACAGCCGCTACGAGCAGTACTTC. Translated: CASSLDSRYEQYF.

The CDR3 sequence: CASSQEPPSGTADTQYF. DNA of the CDR3: TGCGCCAGCAGCCAAGAGCCCCCATCGGGGACGGCAGATACGCAGTATTTT. The chain uses TRBV4-3 and TRBJ2-3, with D perhaps matching TRBD1 or TRBD2 (5 bases each). The germline V gene encodes CDR1 LGHNA and CDR2 YSLEER. The length of the CDR3 is 17 residues. Deletions cut 0 bases from V and 4 bases from J, with 17 bases between.

This clonotype has a handful of counts. This chain joins TRBV4-1 and TRBJ2-3; 8 bases are shared with TRBD2. Germline V gene sequence: CDR1 MGHRA, CDR2 YSYEKL. Trimming cost V 3 bases and J 6 bases; bases outside gene matches: 17. The CDR3 is made up of 18 amino acids. CDR3 residues: CASSQGSWRGETPDTQYF. The CDR3 nucleotides are TGCGCCAGCAGCCAGGGGAGCTGGCGGGGGGAGACCCCGGATACGCAGTATTTT.

This clonotype was picked up a small number of times. The chain employs TRBV5-6 and TRBJ2-1, with D possibly matching TRBD1 (5 bases). Trimming shortened V by 2 bases and J by 8 bases, and 11 bases separated the two germline ends. The CDR3 totals 13 residues. Germline CDR1 reads SGHDT; CDR2 reads YYEEEE. CDR3 DNA: TGTGCCAGCAGCTTCGCAGGGTTGGATGAGCAGTTCTTC. It is translated as CASSFAGLDEQFF. Combining the CDR3 with reference TRBV5-6 and TRBJ2-1 gives the whole variable domain DAGVTQSPTHLIKTRGQQVTLRCSPKSGHDTVSWYQQALGQGPQFIFQYYEEEERQRGNFPDRFSGHQFPNYSSELNVNALLLGDSALYLCASSFAGLDEQFFGPGTRLTVL.

There are a few counts of this clonotype. The chain is built from TRBV5-1 and TRBJ2-1; 8 bases agree with TRBD1. The V segment lost 6 bases and the J segment 5 bases; nucleotides outside the gene matches: 10. The CDR3 is 15 residues long. CDR1 and CDR2 from the germline V gene are SGHRS and YFSETQ. CDR3 in amino acids: CASNPGQGANNEQFF. The CDR3 DNA follows: TGCGCCAGCAACCCCGGGCAGGGGGCTAACAATGAGCAGTTCTTC.

This clonotype has only a few counts. J is TRBJ2-1 and V is TRBV7-8; a possible D gene is TRBD1 (6 bases). CDR3 length: 16 amino acids. Trimming stripped 0 bases from V and 7 bases from J, with 16 bases between. In germline, CDR1 is SGHVS, CDR2 FQNEAQ. The DNA of the CDR3 is TGTGCCAGCAGCTTAGCGGGGCAGACAGGAGGAAATGAGCAGTTCTTC. It encodes CASSLAGQTGGNEQFF.